The next 22 T cell receptor beta chains were all read from a single sample in a study of tumor and adjacent non-tumor tissue in lung cancer. The library came from three nested PCR rounds adapted from ARM-PCR protocols. One entry per CDR3 protein results from TCRdb running MiXCR on the multiplex PCR reads. The table records 94,000 or so distinct CDR3 sequences, around 76% of them present only once. This sample's RNA came from whole unsorted tissue. Distant lung tissue was collected more than 3 cm away from the tumor edge. Sequencing was carried out using distant non-tumor lung tissue. The source is a woman aged 50 to 60 with non-small cell lung cancer.

Remarks on this clonotype: A read error may produce the germline difference seen at one junction end. The rearrangement links TRBV6-5 to TRBJ1-5; a weak D match, TRBD1 (6 bases). This CDR3 region has 15 residues. From germline, CDR1 is MNHEY and CDR2 SVGAGI. CDR3 protein: CTSSYSNGGDQPQHF. CDR3 bases: TGTACCAGCAGTTACTCGAACGGGGGCGATCAGCCCCAACATTTT.

This clonotype was recorded at least ten times. This chain links TRBV6-1 with TRBJ2-1; 7 nucleotides agree with TRBD2. The CDR3 contains 14 residues. Germline CDR1 MNHNS, CDR2 SASEGT. With 7 bases clipped from V and 2 bases from J, the junction kept 5 bases outside the gene matches. CDR3: CASTIAGTYNEQFF. The DNA of the CDR3 is TGTGCCAGCACAATAGCGGGTACCTACAATGAGCAGTTCTTC.

The V call is TRBV6-5, the J call TRBJ1-1, with 9 bases matching TRBD1. V was clipped by 4 bases and J by 14 bases; unmatched bases: 17. Germline CDR1 and CDR2: MNHEY and SVGAGI. CDR3 size: 15 residues. The CDR3 region is CASSLPGQGLPVAFF. The CDR3 bases are TGTGCCAGCAGTTTACCGGGACAGGGTCTCCCTGTAGCATTCTTT.

As to this clonotype: Likely a read error: the CDR3 ends without its conserved phenylalanine or tryptophan. The V gene is TRBV6-1, the J gene TRBJ1-5; possible D gene TRBD1, 5 bases. V shed 7 bases and J shed 4 bases, with 14 bases lying between them. Germline CDR1 and CDR2: MNHNS and SASEGT. This CDR3 has 14 residues. The CDR3 here is CASTAQGYNQPQHY. In nucleotides, the CDR3 is TGTGCCAGCACTGCTCAGGGATATAATCAGCCCCAGCATTAT.

CDR3 bases: TGTGCCAGCAGCCTTGACATGGGATACGAGCAGTACTTC. As protein: CASSLDMGYEQYF. The V and J genes are TRBV5-5 and TRBJ2-7, with D unresolved. CDR3 length: 13 residues. V gave up 4 bases and J gave up 4 bases, with 12 bases separating them. Germline values: CDR1 SGHKS, CDR2 YYEKEE (reference sequence).

This clonotype was seen only a few times. Relative to the germline gene, one junction end is altered; a read error may explain this. This chain links TRBV4-1 with TRBJ2-1; D gene ambiguous. Germline assignment: CDR1 MGHRA and CDR2 YSYEKL. The length of the CDR3 is 14 residues. CDR3 sequence reads: CAGSQERGYNEQFF. In nucleotides, the CDR3 is TGCGCCGGCAGCCAGGAACGCGGTTACAATGAGCAGTTCTTT.

Worth noting for this clonotype: The junction departs from germline at one end; a sequencing error may be responsible. The V gene is TRBV20-1, the J gene TRBJ1-1, with D uncertain. The CDR3 length is 12 residues. Germline V CDR1 and CDR2: DFQATT, SNEGSKA (reference sequence). The CDR3 protein is CSTWTQNTEALF. In DNA form, the CDR3 reads TGCAGTACTTGGACGCAGAACACTGAAGCTCTCTTT.

About this clonotype: The conserved phenylalanine or tryptophan normally closing the CDR3 is absent here, so this likely arose from a read error. V is TRBV4-1 and J is TRBJ2-2; D uncertain. The germline CDR1 and CDR2 sequences are MGHRA and YSYEKL. V was clipped by 1 base and J by 6 bases, with 21 bases between them. The CDR3 spans 18 residues. CDR3 DNA sequence: TGCGCCAGCAGCCAAGTGGGATCTAGTGGGATATTTGCCGGGGAGCTGTTTTCT. Translating gives CASSQVGSSGIFAGELFS.

This chain uses TRBV10-3 with TRBJ2-5; 8 bases are shared with TRBD1. This CDR3 is built from 12 residues. Germline V gene data show CDR1 as ENHRY and CDR2 as SYGVKD. The V segment lost 11 bases and the J segment 2 bases; nucleotides outside the gene matches: 4. CDR3 region: CAVWTGQETQYF. Written as DNA, the CDR3 is TGTGCCGTCTGGACAGGGCAAGAGACCCAGTACTTC.

This chain connects TRBV2 to TRBJ2-2, with 7 bases aligning to TRBD2. This CDR3 has 15 amino acids. V was pared by 2 bases and J by 5 bases, with 5 bases of the junction left unmatched. The germline V gene encodes CDR1 SNHLY and CDR2 FYNNEI. The CDR3: CASSERKGGTGELFF. CDR3 nucleotides: TGTGCCAGCAGTGAAAGGAAGGGAGGGACCGGGGAGCTGTTTTTT.

Turning to this clonotype: The germline gene is not matched at one end of the junction; a read error may be the cause. The V call is TRBV5-1, the J call TRBJ2-2, with D possibly being TRBD2 (5 bases). The CDR3 extends over 14 amino acids. CDR1 is SGHRS and CDR2 is YFSETQ in the germline V gene. CDR3 sequence reads: CACSLDGNTGEQFF. The CDR3 bases are TGCGCCTGCAGCTTGGACGGAAACACCGGGGAGCAGTTTTTT.

This clonotype occurred many times. The rearrangement uses TRBV20-1 and TRBJ2-7; D unclear. This CDR3 contains 10 residues. Trimming removed 5 bases from V and 5 bases from J, with 7 bases in between. The germline CDR1 and CDR2 sequences are DFQATT and SNEGSKA (reference sequence). The CDR3 DNA reads as TGCAGTGCTCGGGTAGACGAGCAGTACTTC. Translating it yields CSARVDEQYF.

Turning to this clonotype: This may come from a read error, since a much larger clone is one base off. The chain is built from TRBV20-1 and TRBJ1-4, with D possibly matching TRBD1 (5 bases). Between the trimmed V and J ends, which lost 7 bases and 4 bases, there was a span of 19 bases. Germline V lookup: CDR1 DFQATT, CDR2 SNEGSKA (reference sequence). The CDR3 covers 15 residues. The CDR3 loop is CSDRNRDGYNEKLFF. In nucleotides, the CDR3 is TGCAGTGATAGGAACCGGGACGGATATAATGAAAAACTGTTTTTT.

As regards this clonotype: Without the conserved terminal phenylalanine or tryptophan, this CDR3 likely stems from a read error. This chain uses TRBV10-2 with TRBJ1-2; 7 bases fit TRBD1. Losses at the gene ends were 0 bases for V and 11 bases for J; bases not matched to a gene: 15. The CDR3 is 16 residues long. The germline V gene encodes CDR1 WSHSY and CDR2 SAAADI. CDR3 sequence: CASSESRQGVGKGYTI. CDR3 bases: TGCGCCAGCAGTGAGTCGAGACAGGGAGTAGGAAAAGGTTACACCATC.

Remarks on this clonotype: One end of the junction varies from germline; a read error may be responsible. The chain combines TRBV7-9 with TRBJ2-7; no clear D gene. CDR3 size: 12 residues. Germline CDR1 and CDR2: SEHNR and FQNEAQ (reference sequence). CDR3 coding DNA: TGTGCCAGCATCTCCGCATCCTATGAGCAGTATTTC. Protein: CASISASYEQYF.

As to this clonotype: This CDR3 fails to terminate in the conserved phenylalanine or tryptophan, so it likely reflects a read error. The chain combines TRBV11-2 with TRBJ2-7; D perhaps matches TRBD2 (5 bases). The CDR3 length is 14 residues. Looked up from germline, CDR1 is SGHAT and CDR2 is FQNNGV. This chain's CDR3 is CASSLVRESYEQYS. The DNA of the CDR3 is TGTGCCAGCAGCTTAGTTAGGGAGAGCTACGAACAGTACTCC.

As for this clonotype: Without the conserved terminal phenylalanine or tryptophan, this CDR3 likely stems from a read error. V gene TRBV6-5 combines with J gene TRBJ1-1; D gene unclear. With 6 bases removed from V and 9 bases from J, the gap between germline ends came to 11 bases. Germline V lookup: CDR1 MNHEY, CDR2 SVGAGI. CDR3 size: 11 residues. The CDR3 is CASSKVSKAFY. The CDR3 DNA reads as TGTGCCAGCAGCAAGGTGAGTAAAGCTTTCTAT.

In this sample, this clonotype turned up once. The junction does not match germline at one end; this may be a read error. The rearrangement links TRBV12-3 or TRBV12-4 to TRBJ2-1, with 9 bases that match TRBD2. The CDR3 is 15 amino acids. The CDR3 region is CVSMLIAGADNEQFF. In DNA, the CDR3 is TGTGTCAGCATGTTAATAGCGGGGGCGGACAATGAACAGTTCTTC.

This clonotype came up once. The missing conserved phenylalanine or tryptophan at the end of this CDR3 makes a read error likely. The chain recombines TRBV12-3 or TRBV12-4 with TRBJ1-1; possibly TRBD1 for D (6 bases). The length of the CDR3 is 16 residues. Trimming stripped 5 bases from V and 2 bases from J, with 18 bases between. DNA of the CDR3: TGTGCCAGCAGTCCCGGGGGCCCAGGAGACAACACTGAAGCTTTCTTA. It encodes CASSPGGPGDNTEAFL.

As to this clonotype: This CDR3 is missing its conserved last phenylalanine or tryptophan, likely due to a read error. This chain connects TRBV10-3 to TRBJ2-1; possibly TRBD2 for D (6 bases). Germline V gene sequence: CDR1 ENHRY, CDR2 SYGVKD. This CDR3 contains 17 residues. In DNA, the CDR3 is TGTGCCGTCAGTGAAAGATTCTCCGGGGGACCCTACAATGAGCAGTTCATC. Translating gives CAVSERFSGGPYNEQFI.

This clonotype was recorded once. A read error may account for a junction end that differs from germline. The rearrangement links TRBV4-1 to TRBJ1-1; unclear D gene. In germline, CDR1 is MGHRA, CDR2 YSYEKL. The CDR3 has 14 residues. CDR3 loop: CGSSQDRPNTEAIF. In DNA, the CDR3 is TGCGGCAGCAGCCAAGATCGACCGAACACTGAAGCTATCTTT.

This clonotype was recorded only once. Mismatch with germline at one junction end may stem from a read error. The chain employs TRBV4-1 and TRBJ1-5, with 8 bases lining up with TRBD1. The DNA end lines up better with TRBJ2-3; the J call may be wrong. Germline-derived CDR1 and CDR2 are MGHRA and YSYEKL. This CDR3 region has 15 residues. The CDR3 DNA reads TGCGCCAGTAGCCAAACGGGACAGGCGAATCAGCCCCAGTATTTT. It specifies CASSQTGQANQPQYF.